This T cell receptor beta chain was identified during a study of cytomegalovirus exposure and HLA in healthy donors. Broader study findings: According to an earlier analysis, most TCR beta V segments yielded productive rearrangements about 87% or about 30% of the time. A later analysis linked a missense DCLRE1C variant to TCR beta V- and J-gene trimming. The study listed around 150 cytomegalovirus-associated TCR beta chains.

The V gene's germline CDR1 is LGHNA and CDR2 YNFKEQ. The CDR3 has 15 residues. V was shortened by 1 base and J by 5 bases, with 12 bases between the two germline ends. A multiplex PCR was run with 60 Vbeta primers and 13 Jbeta primers. Here immunoSEQ multiplex PCR was the method, and the copy in TCRdb shows in-frame clones only, minus some. This sample yields approximately 27,000 clones, of which approximately 70% are seen a single time; 3.5% to 4.5% belongs to the top ten. This clone was seen only a few times. Its matching antigen is unknown. This TCR was recovered from a woman in her 50s in good health and CMV-seronegative. The V and J genes are TRBV4-2 and TRBJ1-5; D might be TRBD1 (5 bases). Specimen: PBMCs. The CDR3 region has the DNA TGTGCCAGCAGCCAAGCTTCAGGAGGGGATCAGCCCCAGCATTTT. It encodes CASSQASGGDQPQHF.